This T cell receptor (beta chain) was obtained from a study of T cell responses to AZD1222 COVID-19 vaccine. V shed 3 bases and J 8 bases; nucleotides not matched to a gene: 4. Per germline, CDR1 MNHNS and CDR2 SASEGT. The CDR3 runs 13 residues. General study findings and limits: White British donors predominated, females outnumbered males, and clonal diversity was possibly underestimated. The reported proportion of spike-specific TCRs targeting unmutated variant regions was nearly half.

The table lists this clone with a count of one. Its target is not known. Using immunoSEQ multiplex PCR, the repertoire was profiled, and TCRdb retains in-frame clones only, with some absent. The sample consists of 95,000 to 150,000 clones, over 75% of them appearing once. The clonotype was recovered from an adult in good health. This specimen consisted of peripheral blood, obtained on day 0 of AZD1222 vaccination. The chain links TRBV6-1 to TRBJ2-3, with TRBD1 identical over 8 bases. As DNA, the CDR3 is TGTGCCAGCAGTGAGGACAGGGTCGCTACGCAGTATTTT. Amino acid sequence: CASSEDRVATQYF.